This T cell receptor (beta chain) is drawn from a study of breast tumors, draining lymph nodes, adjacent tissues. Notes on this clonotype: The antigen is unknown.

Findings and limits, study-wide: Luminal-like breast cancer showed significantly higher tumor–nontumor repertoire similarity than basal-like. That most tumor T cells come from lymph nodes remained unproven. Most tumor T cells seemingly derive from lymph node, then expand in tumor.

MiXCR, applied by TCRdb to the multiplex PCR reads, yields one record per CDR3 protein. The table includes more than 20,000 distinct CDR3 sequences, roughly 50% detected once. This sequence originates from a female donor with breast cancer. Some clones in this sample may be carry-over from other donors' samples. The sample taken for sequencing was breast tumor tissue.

The chain's CDR3 is CASSQELSGRETQYF. CDR3 nucleotide sequence: TGCGCCAGCAGCCAAGAGCTGAGCGGGAGAGAGACCCAGTACTTC. This chain links TRBV4-3 with TRBJ2-5, with 8 nucleotides matching TRBD2. V lost 0 bases and J lost 4; bases outside the gene matches: 4. CDR1 and CDR2 (germline): LGHNA, YSLEER. The CDR3 has 15 amino acids.